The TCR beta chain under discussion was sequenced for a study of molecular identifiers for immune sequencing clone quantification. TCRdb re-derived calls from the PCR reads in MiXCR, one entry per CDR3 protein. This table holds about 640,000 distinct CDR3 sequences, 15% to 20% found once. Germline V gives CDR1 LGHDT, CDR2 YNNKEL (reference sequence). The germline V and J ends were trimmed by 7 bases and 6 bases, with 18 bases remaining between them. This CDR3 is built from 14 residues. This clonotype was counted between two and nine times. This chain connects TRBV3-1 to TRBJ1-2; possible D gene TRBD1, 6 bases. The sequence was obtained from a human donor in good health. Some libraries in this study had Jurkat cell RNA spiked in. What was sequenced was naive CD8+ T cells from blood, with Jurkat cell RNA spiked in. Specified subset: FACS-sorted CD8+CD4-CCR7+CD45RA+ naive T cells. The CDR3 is CASTSNRDDHGYTF. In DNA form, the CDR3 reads TGTGCCAGCACCTCAAACAGGGACGACCATGGCTACACCTTC.